This TCR beta chain appears in the sequencing data of a study of T cell repertoires in cytomegalovirus infection (dated by TCRdb to between 2019 and 2020). For the wider study: Peptide stimulations targeted recently identified HLA-C-restricted CMV epitopes, whose presentation resists viral immunomodulation, together with well-studied HLA-B-restricted epitopes. Because public TCR beta signatures pointed to carriage of CMV infection together with the matching HLA type, the HLA type of each donor mattered for the analysis. The investigation overall reported the following: The ex vivo response was dominated by HLA-C-restricted CMV-specific TCR beta clonotypes, which also provided the single most frequent clonotype in two of eight donors. Cumulative frequency of public TCR beta family members discriminated carriers of CMV infection plus the relevant HLA type in this cohort and an independent 352-donor cohort.

This sample was sequenced with an Illumina HiSeq 1500. In TCRdb, the public reads were trimmed at Q25 with fastp and aligned with MiXCR, with productive beta chains retained. For every CDR3 protein sequence, its rows merge into one entry that carries the most common genes and DNA. The sample table holds 750,000 to 950,000 distinct CDR3 sequences, of which 25% to 35% were seen once. Together, the top ten hold 10% to 15% of the sample. Read against the paper, the sample's treatment or condition label means: in vitro stimulation with specific CMV peptide epitopes to enrich CMV-specific T cells. The germline V gene sets CDR1 to MNHNS and CDR2 to SASEGT. V drops 3 bases and J drops 12 bases, leaving 15 bases in between. Reading from cysteine to phenylalanine, the CDR3 counts 13 amino acids. Here the CDR3 DNA is all that survives: 39 bases in frame from base 1. This clonotype was counted between two and nine times. Its antigen has not been determined. Base qualities were left out, and no much larger clone turns up one base away.

The chain links TRBV6-1 with TRBJ2-1; perhaps TRBD2 is the D gene, with 7 bases matching. The receptor's source is a human donor in good health (CMV status not recorded). Some clones in this sample may be carry-over from other donors' samples. This specimen consisted of cultured CD8+ T cells from PBMCs, obtained from culture after CMV antigen stimulation. The sequenced DNA: TGTGCCAGCAGTGAGGGAGGGAGGGGGGGGCAGTTCTTC. This sequence encodes CASSEGGRGGQFF.